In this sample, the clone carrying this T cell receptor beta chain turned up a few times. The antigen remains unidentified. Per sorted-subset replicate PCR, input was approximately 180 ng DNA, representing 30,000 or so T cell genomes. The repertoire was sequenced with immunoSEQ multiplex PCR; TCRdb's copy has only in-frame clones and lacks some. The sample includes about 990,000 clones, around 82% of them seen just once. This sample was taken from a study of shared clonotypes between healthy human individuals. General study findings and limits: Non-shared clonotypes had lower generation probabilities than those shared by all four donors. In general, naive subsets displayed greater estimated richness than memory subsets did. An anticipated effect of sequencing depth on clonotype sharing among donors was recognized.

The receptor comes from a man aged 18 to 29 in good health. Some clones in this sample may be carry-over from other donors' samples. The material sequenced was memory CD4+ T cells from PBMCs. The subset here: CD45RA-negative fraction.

For the CDR3, the DNA is TGTGCCAGCAGTTTTGTGGCGGGGTTTAACTATGGCTACACCTTC. It codes for CASSFVAGFNYGYTF. The chain recombines TRBV27 with TRBJ1-2; D remains ambiguous. Per the germline V gene, CDR1 is MNHEY and CDR2 is SMNVEV (reference sequence). V lost 3 bases and J lost 1, with 12 bases in between. The CDR3 extends over 15 amino acids.